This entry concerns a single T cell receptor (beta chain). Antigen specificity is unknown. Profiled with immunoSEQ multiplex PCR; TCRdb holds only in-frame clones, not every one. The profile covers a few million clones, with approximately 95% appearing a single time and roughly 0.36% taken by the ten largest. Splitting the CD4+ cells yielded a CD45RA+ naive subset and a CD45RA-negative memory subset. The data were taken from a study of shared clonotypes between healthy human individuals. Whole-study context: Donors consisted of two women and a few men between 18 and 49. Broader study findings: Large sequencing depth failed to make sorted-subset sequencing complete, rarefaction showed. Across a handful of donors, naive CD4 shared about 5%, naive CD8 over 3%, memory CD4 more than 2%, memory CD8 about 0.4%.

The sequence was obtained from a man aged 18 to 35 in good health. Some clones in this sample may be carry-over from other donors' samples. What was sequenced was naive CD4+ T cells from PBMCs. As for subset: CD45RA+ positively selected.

The CDR3 DNA sequence: TGCGCCAGCGCGAGAGGACTATCATACAATGAGCAGTTCTTC. It is translated as CASARGLSYNEQFF. The V and J genes are TRBV5-1 and TRBJ2-1; possibly TRBD2 for D (6 bases). This CDR3 spans 14 amino acids. The V end lost 7 bases, the J end lost 4 bases, and 15 bases lay between the germline ends. The V gene's germline CDR1 is SGHRS and CDR2 YFSETQ.